This record concerns one T cell receptor (beta chain) sequence. The data belong to a study of blood T cell repertoires in COVID-19. The wider study: Nucleic acid was either cDNA or gDNA, and it came from T cells, B-cell-depleted T cells, or PBMCs.

V shed 4 bases, J shed 0 bases, and the junction held 4 bases outside the gene matches. The germline V gene encodes CDR1 SEHNR and CDR2 FQNEAQ (reference sequence). This CDR3 is built from 15 residues. As originally analysed: For nucleated cells, counts were estimated from reference gene primer amplification. The repertoire was sequenced with immunoSEQ multiplex PCR; TCRdb's copy has only in-frame clones and lacks some. That table supplies the V and J calls and clone size; D and trimming were determined from the DNA. The sample contains around 110,000 clones, almost 85% of which appear only once. The genes are TRBV7-9 and TRBJ2-7; 9 bases are shared with TRBD1. This TCR came from a man aged 70-80 years with active or convalescent COVID-19. Material for sequencing was peripheral blood. The DNA for the CDR3 is TGTGCCAGCAGCTCCAGGACAGGGGCCTCCTACGAGCAGTACTTC. It is translated as CASSSRTGASYEQYF.